Presented here are 20 T cell receptor beta chains from one specimen sequenced in a study of molecular identifiers for immune sequencing clone quantification. TCRdb re-derived calls from the PCR reads in MiXCR, one entry per CDR3 protein. Of a few hundred thousand distinct CDR3 sequences listed, about 22% were seen once; the top ten hold around 0.74%. The source material was naive CD8+ T cells from blood, with Jurkat cell RNA spiked in. Subset given: FACS-sorted CD8+CD4-CCR7+CD45RA+ naive T cells. The receptors come from a human donor in good health. Some libraries in this study had Jurkat cell RNA spiked in.

This clonotype came up many times. This chain links TRBV30 with TRBJ1-4; D call uncertain. Germline values: CDR1 GTSNPN, CDR2 SVGIG (reference sequence). The CDR3 length is 11 residues. V was shortened by 3 bases and J by 8 bases, with 7 bases between the two germline ends. In DNA, the CDR3 is TGTGCCTGGAGCCAAGGGGAAAAACTGTTTTTT. It encodes CAWSQGEKLFF.

V gene TRBV11-2 combines with J gene TRBJ2-7, with TRBD1 as a possible D gene (7 bases). Germline V gene data show CDR1 as SGHAT and CDR2 as FQNNGV. The CDR3 has 15 amino acids. The V end lost 5 bases, the J end lost 5 bases, and 19 bases lay between the germline ends. CDR3 residues: CASSVVGGGWDEQYF. CDR3 DNA: TGTGCCAGCAGCGTGGTCGGAGGGGGCTGGGACGAGCAGTACTTC.

The chain carries TRBV7-6 and TRBJ1-4, with D unclear. Trimming stripped 0 bases from V and 1 base from J, with 21 bases between. The CDR3 spans 20 residues. Germline V gene sequence: CDR1 SGHVS, CDR2 FNYEAQ. CDR3 in DNA: TGTGCCAGCAGCTTAGCGCCCGGGCACAACCTAAGGGAAACTAATGAAAAACTGTTTTTT. Its protein product is CASSLAPGHNLRETNEKLFF.

The sample holds a few counts of this clonotype. The J gene is TRBJ2-7, the V gene TRBV3-1; perhaps TRBD1 as D (5 bases). The CDR3 has 13 residues. V was cut by 1 base and J by 3 bases, with 7 bases left in between. CDR1 and CDR2 (germline): LGHDT, YNNKEL (reference sequence). This chain's CDR3 is CASSQGRVYEQYF. The CDR3 DNA follows: TGTGCCAGCAGCCAAGGCAGGGTCTACGAGCAGTACTTC.

This chain links TRBV7-9 with TRBJ2-7, with D possibly TRBD1 on 6 matching bases. The CDR3 contains 13 residues. V lost 5 bases, J lost 6 bases, and 14 bases lay in between. Germline values: CDR1 SEHNR, CDR2 FQNEAQ (reference sequence). CDR3 coding DNA: TGTGCCAGCAGCACCGGGACACTCTGCGAGCAGTACTTC. Its protein product is CASSTGTLCEQYF.

A note on this clonotype: One end of the junction is discordant with germline, which a read error may explain. The chain couples TRBV7-8 to TRBJ1-5, with a possible D match to TRBD1 (5 bases). Germline V gene data show CDR1 as SGHVS and CDR2 as FQNEAQ. This CDR3 has 15 residues. The CDR3 sequence is CASGLRGFSNQPQHF. The DNA for the CDR3 is TGTGCCAGCGGCTTAAGGGGCTTTAGCAATCAGCCCCAGCATTTT.

This clonotype was picked up a small number of times. This chain connects TRBV4-1 to TRBJ2-6; D possibly corresponds to TRBD2 (7 bases). The CDR3 has 18 amino acids. Germline CDR1 MGHRA, CDR2 YSYEKL. With 1 base removed from V and 4 bases from J, the gap between germline ends came to 17 bases. CDR3 bases: TGCGCCAGCAGCCAAGCGGGGGGCCCTTCGAGGGGGGCCAACGTCCTGACTTTC. It yields the protein CASSQAGGPSRGANVLTF.

This clonotype was detected many times. CDR3 sequence reads: CASTLTGTGSYEQYF. CDR3 coding DNA: TGCGCCAGTACACTTACCGGGACAGGGTCCTACGAGCAGTACTTC. J is TRBJ2-7 and V is TRBV5-1, with 9 bases that match TRBD1. The CDR3 contains 15 residues. Germline CDR1 reads SGHRS; CDR2 reads YFSETQ. V shed 8 bases, J shed 1 base, and the junction held 10 bases outside the gene matches.

This clonotype was observed at least ten times. The chain carries TRBV7-6 and TRBJ2-7, with 7 bases matching TRBD1. Trimming removed 5 bases from V and 2 bases from J; junction bases left unmatched: 6. The CDR3 length is 14 residues. Germline V gene lookup returns CDR1 SGHVS and CDR2 FNYEAQ. As DNA, the CDR3 is TGTGCCAGCAGCGCGACCGGGACAGCCTACGAGCAGTACTTC. It codes for CASSATGTAYEQYF.

Only a few counts were recorded for this clonotype. The chain has TRBV7-2 and TRBJ1-3; a possible D gene is TRBD1 (6 bases). Trimming took off 6 bases at V and 0 bases at J, with 12 bases between the two ends. The CDR3 totals 15 residues. CDR1 is SGHTA and CDR2 is FQGNSA in the germline V gene. CDR3 in amino acids: CASRPGQLSGNTIYF. The CDR3 DNA sequence: TGTGCCAGCAGACCGGGACAACTCTCTGGAAACACCATATATTTT.

About this clonotype: This likely comes from a read error, as the CDR3 has no conserved phenylalanine or tryptophan at its end. V gene TRBV4-3 combines with J gene TRBJ1-5, with 7 bases matching TRBD1. After removal of 0 bases from V and 4 bases from J, the junction contained 0 bases not matched to a gene. The germline V gene encodes CDR1 LGHNA and CDR2 YSLEER. There are 14 residues in the CDR3. Here the CDR3 reads CASSQETGNQPQHS. CDR3 sequence (DNA): TGCGCCAGCAGCCAAGAGACAGGGAATCAGCCCCAGCATTCG.

This clonotype was seen more than once but under ten times. This chain joins TRBV4-1 and TRBJ2-7; D not resolved. The V gene's germline CDR1 is MGHRA and CDR2 YSYEKL. The ends were cut back, 1 base at V and 2 bases at J, with 12 bases in the middle. This CDR3 has 15 amino acids. CDR3 coding DNA: TGCGCCAGCAGCCAAGCGCCGGACGGAACCTACGAGCAGTACTTC. Protein sequence: CASSQAPDGTYEQYF.

This clonotype was detected only a few times. V is TRBV5-6 and J is TRBJ2-6, with no clear D. The CDR3 spans 16 residues. Germline V gene data show CDR1 as SGHDT and CDR2 as YYEEEE. V lost 0 bases and J lost 3, with 10 bases in between. The CDR3 sequence is CASSLVGFVGANVLTF. CDR3 sequence (DNA): TGTGCCAGCAGCTTGGTAGGGTTCGTTGGGGCCAACGTCCTGACTTTC.

This clonotype was recorded at least ten times. The V call is TRBV28, the J call TRBJ2-3; D is undetermined. The CDR3 runs 15 residues. Trimming took 3 bases from V and 2 from J, leaving 12 bases between them. CDR1 is MDHEN and CDR2 is SYDVKM in the germline V gene. CDR3 bases: TGTGCCAGCAGTTTCTATAAGATTAACACAGATACGCAGTATTTT. The encoded protein is CASSFYKINTDTQYF.

The CDR3 sequence is CASSRARTNKEETQYF. The CDR3 DNA reads as TGTGCCAGCAGCCGTGCTAGGACCAACAAGGAAGAGACCCAGTACTTC. This rearrangement joins TRBV3-1 to TRBJ2-5, with unresolved D. The CDR3 sequence is 16 residues long. Trimming left V 4 bases short and J 3 bases short, with 18 bases between. Germline V gene data show CDR1 as LGHDT and CDR2 as YNNKEL (reference sequence).

The gene calls are TRBV7-9 and TRBJ2-7, with D perhaps TRBD1 (6 bases). This CDR3 is built from 14 residues. CDR1 is SEHNR and CDR2 is FQNEAQ in the germline V gene (reference sequence). Between the trimmed V and J ends, which lost 5 bases and 12 bases, there was a span of 23 bases. The CDR3 region is CASSESPDSSGRYF. Written as DNA, the CDR3 is TGTGCCAGCAGCGAATCACCGGACAGTTCTGGGCGGTACTTC.

This clonotype was seen many times. The chain uses TRBV5-1 and TRBJ2-5, with 7 bases matching TRBD1. CDR1 is SGHRS, CDR2 YFSETQ, per germline. This CDR3 comprises 14 residues. Trimming at V came to 4 bases and at J to 5 bases, leaving 8 bases not matched to a gene. In DNA form, the CDR3 reads TGCGCCAGCAGCATACAGGGGTATGAGGAGACCCAGTACTTC. Translation gives CASSIQGYEETQYF. Drawing the rest from reference TRBV5-1 and TRBJ2-5, the complete variable domain is KAGVTQTPRYLIKTRGQQVTLSCSPISGHRSVSWYQQTPGQGLQFLFEYFSETQRNKGNFPGRFSGRQFSNSRSEMNVSTLELGDSALYLCASSIQGYEETQYFGPGTRLLVL.

This clonotype was detected a few times. The V and J genes are TRBV19 and TRBJ2-3; no clear D. Trimming shortened V by 9 bases and J by 1 base, and 14 bases separated the two germline ends. Germline values: CDR1 LNHDA, CDR2 SQIVND (reference sequence). The CDR3 extends over 14 amino acids. The CDR3 loop reads CASAIGSGTDTQYF. CDR3 DNA sequence: TGTGCCAGCGCGATAGGATCAGGCACAGATACGCAGTATTTT. The complete variable domain, with remaining parts taken from reference TRBV19 and TRBJ2-3, reads DGGITQSPKYLFRKEGQNVTLSCEQNLNHDAMYWYRQDPGQGLRLIYYSQIVNDFQKGDIAEGYSVSREKKESFPLTVTSAQKNPTAFYLCASAIGSGTDTQYFGPGTRLTVL.

Points on this clonotype: A much larger clone lies one base from this, so it may be a read error. V usage is TRBV7-3 and J usage is TRBJ2-1, with D maybe TRBD2 (6 bases). CDR3 length equals 12 residues. Trimming pared 1 base from V and 12 bases from J, leaving 10 bases between. Per the germline V gene, CDR1 is SGHTA and CDR2 is FQGTGA. In DNA, the CDR3 is TGTGCCAGCAGCTTAAGACGCGGGGTGCAGTTCTTC. Protein: CASSLRRGVQFF.

A remark on this clonotype: The junction departs from germline at one end; a sequencing error may be responsible. V and J are TRBV6-5 and TRBJ2-7; 7 bases are a match to TRBD1. Germline values: CDR1 MNHEY, CDR2 SVGAGI. The CDR3 contains 16 residues. The CDR3, as DNA: TGTGCCAGCAGTTACGAAAACAGGGGAGTGCTCTACGAGCTGTACTTC. This translates into CASSYENRGVLYELYF.